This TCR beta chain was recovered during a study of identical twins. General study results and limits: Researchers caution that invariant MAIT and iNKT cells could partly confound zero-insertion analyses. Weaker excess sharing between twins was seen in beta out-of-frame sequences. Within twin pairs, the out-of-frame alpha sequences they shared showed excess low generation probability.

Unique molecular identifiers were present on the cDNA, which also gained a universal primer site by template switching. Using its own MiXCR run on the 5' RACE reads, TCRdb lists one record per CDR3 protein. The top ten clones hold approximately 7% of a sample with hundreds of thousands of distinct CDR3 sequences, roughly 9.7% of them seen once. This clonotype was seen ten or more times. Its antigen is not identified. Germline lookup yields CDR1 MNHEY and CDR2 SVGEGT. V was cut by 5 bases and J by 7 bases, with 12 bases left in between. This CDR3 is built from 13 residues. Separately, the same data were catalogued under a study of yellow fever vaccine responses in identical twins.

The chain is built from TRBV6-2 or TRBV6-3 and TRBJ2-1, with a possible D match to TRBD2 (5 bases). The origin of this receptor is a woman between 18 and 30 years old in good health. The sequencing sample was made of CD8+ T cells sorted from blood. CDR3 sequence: CASSDNPGNEQFF. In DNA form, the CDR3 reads TGTGCCAGCAGTGACAATCCGGGGAATGAGCAGTTCTTC.